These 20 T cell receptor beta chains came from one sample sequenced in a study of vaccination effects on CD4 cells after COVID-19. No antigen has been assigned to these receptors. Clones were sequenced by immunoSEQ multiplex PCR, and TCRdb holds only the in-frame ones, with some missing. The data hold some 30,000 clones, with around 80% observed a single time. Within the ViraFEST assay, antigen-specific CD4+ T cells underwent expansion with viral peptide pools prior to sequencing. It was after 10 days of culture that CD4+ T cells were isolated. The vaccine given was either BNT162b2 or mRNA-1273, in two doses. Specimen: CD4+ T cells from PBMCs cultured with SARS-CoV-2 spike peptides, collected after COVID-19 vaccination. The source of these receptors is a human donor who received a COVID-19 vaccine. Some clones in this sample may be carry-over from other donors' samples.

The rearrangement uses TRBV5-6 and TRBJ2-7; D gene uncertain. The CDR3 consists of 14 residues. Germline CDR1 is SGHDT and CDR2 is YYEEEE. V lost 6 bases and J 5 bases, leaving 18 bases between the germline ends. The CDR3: CASTRRQTRNEQYV. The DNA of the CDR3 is TGTGCCAGCACCCGACGGCAGACTCGTAACGAGCAGTACGTC.

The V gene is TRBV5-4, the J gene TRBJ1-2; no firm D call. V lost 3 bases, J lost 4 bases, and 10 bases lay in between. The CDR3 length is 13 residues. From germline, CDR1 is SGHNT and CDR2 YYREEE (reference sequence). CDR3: CASSWAGFYGYTF. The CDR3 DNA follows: TGTGCCAGCAGCTGGGCCGGGTTCTATGGCTACACCTTC.

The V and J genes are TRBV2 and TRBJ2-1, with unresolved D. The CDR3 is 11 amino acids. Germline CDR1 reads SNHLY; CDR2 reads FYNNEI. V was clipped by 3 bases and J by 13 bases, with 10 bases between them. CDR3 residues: CASSEGRSQFF. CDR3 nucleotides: TGTGCCAGCAGTGAGGGCAGGTCTCAGTTCTTC.

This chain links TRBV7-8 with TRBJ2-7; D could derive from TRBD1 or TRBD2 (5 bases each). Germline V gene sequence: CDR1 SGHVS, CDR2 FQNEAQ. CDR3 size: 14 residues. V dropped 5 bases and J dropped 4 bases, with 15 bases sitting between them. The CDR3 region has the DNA TGTGCCAGCAGCGGTGGGGGATTAGTGTACGAGCAGTACGTC. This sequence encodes CASSGGGLVYEQYV.

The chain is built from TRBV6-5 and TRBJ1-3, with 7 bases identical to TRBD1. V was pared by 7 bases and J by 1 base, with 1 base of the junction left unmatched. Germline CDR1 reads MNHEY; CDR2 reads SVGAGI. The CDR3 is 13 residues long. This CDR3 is CASTRGSGNTIYF. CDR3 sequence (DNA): TGTGCCAGCACCAGGGGGTCTGGAAACACCATATATTTT.

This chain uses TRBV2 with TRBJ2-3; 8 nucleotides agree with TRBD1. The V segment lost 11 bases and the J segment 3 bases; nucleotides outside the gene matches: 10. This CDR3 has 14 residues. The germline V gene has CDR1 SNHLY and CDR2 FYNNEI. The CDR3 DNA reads TGTGCCGCAAAGACAGGGGTAGGGACAGATACGCAGTATTTT. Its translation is CAAKTGVGTDTQYF.

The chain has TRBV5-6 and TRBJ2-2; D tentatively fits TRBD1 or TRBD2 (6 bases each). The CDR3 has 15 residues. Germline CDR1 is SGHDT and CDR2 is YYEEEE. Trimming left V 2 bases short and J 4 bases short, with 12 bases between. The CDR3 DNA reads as TGTGCCAGCAGCTTCCGGGGGCTCGGCACCGGGGAGCTGTTTTTT. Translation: CASSFRGLGTGELFF.

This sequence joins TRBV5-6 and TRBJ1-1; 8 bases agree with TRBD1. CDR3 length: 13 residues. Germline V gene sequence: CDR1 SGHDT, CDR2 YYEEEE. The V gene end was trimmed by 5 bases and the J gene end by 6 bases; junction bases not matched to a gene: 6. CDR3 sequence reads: CASSSWTGPEAFF. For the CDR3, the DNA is TGTGCCAGCAGTTCGTGGACAGGGCCTGAAGCTTTCTTT.

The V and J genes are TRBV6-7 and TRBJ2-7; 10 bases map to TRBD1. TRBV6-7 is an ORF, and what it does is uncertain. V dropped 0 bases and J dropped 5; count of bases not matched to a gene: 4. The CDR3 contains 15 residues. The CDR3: CASSYSRDRGHEQYV. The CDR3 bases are TGTGCCAGCAGTTACTCACGGGACAGGGGCCACGAGCAGTACGTC.

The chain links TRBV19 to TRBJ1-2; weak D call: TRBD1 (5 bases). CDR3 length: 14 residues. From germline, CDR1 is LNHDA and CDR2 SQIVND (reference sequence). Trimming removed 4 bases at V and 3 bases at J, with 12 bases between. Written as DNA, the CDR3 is TGTGCCAGTAGTACCCCTCAGGGCGACTATGGCTACACCTTC. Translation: CASSTPQGDYGYTF.

CDR3 nucleotides: TGTGCCAGCCAATTACTACGGAATAGCAATCAGCCCCAGCATTTT. Amino acid sequence: CASQLLRNSNQPQHF. The chain uses TRBV28 and TRBJ1-5; no firm D call. There are 15 residues in the CDR3. The V end was cut by 8 bases, the J end by 0 bases, with 14 bases between. Germline V gene lookup returns CDR1 MDHEN and CDR2 SYDVKM.

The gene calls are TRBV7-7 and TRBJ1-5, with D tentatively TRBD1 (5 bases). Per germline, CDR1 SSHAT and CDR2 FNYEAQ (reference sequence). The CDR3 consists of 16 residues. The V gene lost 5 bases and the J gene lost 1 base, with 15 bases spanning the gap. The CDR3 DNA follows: TGTGCCAGCAGCCCAGGCTTGGGACGGAGCAATCAGCCCCAGCATTTT. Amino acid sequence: CASSPGLGRSNQPQHF.

DNA of the CDR3: TGTGCCAGCTCCCCCCCCGGGGGGGTGCAAGAGACCCAGTACTTC. Residues: CASSPPGGVQETQYF. V usage is TRBV18 and J usage is TRBJ2-5, with 8 bases identical to TRBD2. The CDR3 spans 15 residues. V dropped 6 bases and J dropped 2; count of bases not matched to a gene: 8. Germline CDR1 KGHSH, CDR2 LQKENI.

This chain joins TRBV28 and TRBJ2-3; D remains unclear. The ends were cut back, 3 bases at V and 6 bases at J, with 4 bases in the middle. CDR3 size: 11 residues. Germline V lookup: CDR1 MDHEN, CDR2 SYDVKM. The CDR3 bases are TGTGCCAGCAGTTTGATGGATACGCAGTATTTT. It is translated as CASSLMDTQYF.

CDR3 sequence: CASSYSPGTRYEQYV. Written as DNA, the CDR3 is TGTGCCAGCAGTTACTCACCCGGGACAAGATACGAGCAGTACGTC. This rearrangement joins TRBV6-6 to TRBJ2-7, with D possibly matching TRBD1 (6 bases). Trimming left V 0 bases short and J 4 bases short, with 13 bases between. CDR1 and CDR2 from the germline V gene are MNHNY and SVGAGI (reference sequence). The CDR3 consists of 15 residues.

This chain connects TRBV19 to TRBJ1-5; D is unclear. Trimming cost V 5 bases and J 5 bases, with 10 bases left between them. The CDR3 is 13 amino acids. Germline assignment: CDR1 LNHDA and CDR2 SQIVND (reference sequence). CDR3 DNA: TGTGCCAGTAGTGTCGGGGTGGATCAGCCCCAGCATTTT. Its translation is CASSVGVDQPQHF. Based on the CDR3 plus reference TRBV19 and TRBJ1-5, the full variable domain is DGGITQSPKYLFRKEGQNVTLSCEQNLNHDAMYWYRQDPGQGLRLIYYSQIVNDFQKGDIAEGYSVSREKKESFPLTVTSAQKNPTAFYLCASSVGVDQPQHFGDGTRLSIL.

CDR3 sequence (DNA): TGTGCCATCAGTGAAACGGTCTATGGCTACACCTTC. It specifies CAISETVYGYTF. This chain uses TRBV10-3 with TRBJ1-2, with D unresolved. CDR3 length: 12 amino acids. The V gene's germline CDR1 is ENHRY and CDR2 SYGVKD. With 3 bases removed from V and 4 bases from J, the gap between germline ends came to 6 bases.

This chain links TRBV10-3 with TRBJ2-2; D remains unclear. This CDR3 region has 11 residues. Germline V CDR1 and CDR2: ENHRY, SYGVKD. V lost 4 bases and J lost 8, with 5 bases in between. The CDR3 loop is CAISVGGELFF. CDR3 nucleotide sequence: TGTGCCATCAGTGTAGGAGGGGAGCTGTTTTTT.

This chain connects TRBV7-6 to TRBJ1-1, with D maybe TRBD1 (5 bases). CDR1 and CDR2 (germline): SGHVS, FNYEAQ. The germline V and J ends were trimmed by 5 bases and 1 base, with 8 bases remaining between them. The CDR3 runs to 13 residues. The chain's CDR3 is CASSLTANTEAFF. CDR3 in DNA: TGTGCCAGCAGCCTGACAGCGAACACTGAAGCTTTCTTT.

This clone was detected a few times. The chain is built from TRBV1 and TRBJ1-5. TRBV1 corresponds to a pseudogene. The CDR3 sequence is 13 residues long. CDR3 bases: TGCACCAGCAGCCAAGGCGGGGATCAGCCCCAGCATTTT. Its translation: CTSSQGGDQPQHF.